This T cell receptor beta chain was identified during a study of blood T cells in healthy people across ages. Donors were healthy Caucasian individuals from Russia aged roughly 6 to 90. A sample-barcoded 5' primer and a J-beta primer mix were used in a second PCR of about 7 to 12 cycles. Sequencing recovered at least 3 million CDR3-containing paired-end reads from each sample. TCRdb reprocessed the 5' RACE reads via MiXCR and lists one record per CDR3 protein. This sample has 1.2 million to 1.5 million distinct CDR3 sequences, with approximately 63% found just once. This CDR3 is built from 13 residues. Germline loops: CDR1 SQVTM, CDR2 ANQGSEA. V was trimmed by 7 bases and J by 5 bases, leaving 14 bases between them.

The sample consisted of blood. The chain is built from TRBV29-1 and TRBJ1-4; perhaps TRBD1 as D (5 bases). The TCR sequence derives from a man between 18 and 35 years old in good health. This CDR3 reads CSAKGRKNEKLFF. In DNA form, the CDR3 reads TGCAGCGCTAAGGGACGGAAGAATGAAAAACTGTTTTTT.